This passage covers 24 T cell receptor beta chains from one sample sequenced in a study of identical twins. Via MiXCR, TCRdb re-called the 5' RACE reads, giving one row per CDR3 protein. Found here are 540,000 or so distinct CDR3 sequences, around 20% of them singletons; the top ten hold roughly 0.5%. Another study also made use of these data, one on yellow fever vaccine responses in identical twins.

Sequencing used CD4+ T cells sorted from blood. The origin of the receptors is a woman between 18 and 29 years old in good health.

This clonotype came up a few times. V is TRBV11-2 and J is TRBJ2-7; no reliable D call. The CDR3 runs 14 residues. V was pared by 4 bases and J by 4 bases, with 14 bases between. Per germline, CDR1 SGHAT and CDR2 FQNNGV. The CDR3 loop is CASSSIARMYEQYF. The CDR3, as DNA: TGTGCCAGCAGCTCCATTGCGAGGATGTACGAGCAGTACTTC.

V is TRBV20-1 and J is TRBJ2-5, with unresolved D. V lost 4 bases and J 1 base, leaving 13 bases between the germline ends. The CDR3 covers 14 residues. CDR1 is DFQATT and CDR2 is SNEGSKA in the germline V gene (reference sequence). Here the CDR3 reads CSAIDTWGQETQYF. The CDR3, as DNA: TGCAGTGCTATAGATACATGGGGCCAAGAGACCCAGTACTTC.

The V call is TRBV7-9, the J call TRBJ2-1; 8 nucleotides agree with TRBD2. The J segment lost 5 bases and the V segment lost 5 bases, leaving 8 bases of the junction unmatched. Germline assignment: CDR1 SEHNR and CDR2 FQNEAQ (reference sequence). The CDR3 is 15 amino acids. The DNA of the CDR3 is TGTGCCAGCAGCATACTAGCGGCCGAAAACAATGAGCAGTTCTTC. It codes for CASSILAAENNEQFF.

This clonotype was detected many times. This chain connects TRBV24-1 to TRBJ2-3, with D unclear. Germline V gene lookup returns CDR1 KGHDR and CDR2 SFDVKD. Trimming removed 9 bases at V and 3 bases at J, with 6 bases between. The length of the CDR3 is 11 residues. CDR3 loop: CATGKTDTQYF. The CDR3 DNA follows: TGTGCCACCGGGAAGACAGATACGCAGTATTTT.

The chain carries TRBV2 and TRBJ1-2; 7 positions agree with TRBD1. The ends lost 7 bases at V and 12 bases at J; junction bases unmatched: 11. This CDR3 comprises 12 residues. The germline V gene has CDR1 SNHLY and CDR2 FYNNEI. CDR3 loop: CASTLTQGGDTF. DNA for the CDR3: TGTGCCAGCACCCTCACCCAGGGGGGCGACACCTTC.

This clonotype was seen only a few times. This rearrangement joins TRBV20-1 to TRBJ2-1; the match to TRBD2 covers 10 bases. Losses at the gene ends were 3 bases for V and 1 base for J; bases not matched to a gene: 3. Germline V lookup: CDR1 DFQATT, CDR2 SNEGSKA (reference sequence). This CDR3 is 15 amino acids long. CDR3 loop: CSASKLAGSYNEQFF. The CDR3 DNA sequence: TGCAGTGCTAGCAAACTAGCGGGATCCTACAATGAGCAGTTCTTC.

This chain connects TRBV27 to TRBJ2-5; a possible D gene is TRBD1 (5 bases). Trimming pared 1 base from V and 2 bases from J, leaving 14 bases between. The germline gives CDR1 MNHEY, CDR2 SMNVEV (reference sequence). The CDR3 sequence is 16 residues long. CDR3 sequence: CASSLLGRVGQETQYF. DNA of the CDR3: TGTGCCAGCAGTTTATTGGGCAGGGTGGGGCAAGAGACCCAGTACTTC.

This rearrangement joins TRBV28 to TRBJ2-5; TRBD1 agrees at 7 bases. There are 13 residues in the CDR3. Germline loops: CDR1 MDHEN, CDR2 SYDVKM. Germline trimming cut 5 bases from V and 5 bases from J; bases unmatched to any gene: 5. In DNA form, the CDR3 reads TGTGCCAGCAGTCTGACAGGGCCGGAGACCCAGTACTTC. Amino acid sequence: CASSLTGPETQYF.

This clonotype was counted between two and nine times. The chain links TRBV12-3 or TRBV12-4 to TRBJ1-5, with D tentatively TRBD1 (5 bases). V was clipped by 4 bases and J by 3 bases, with 10 bases between them. The CDR3 length is 14 residues. The CDR3, as DNA: TGTGCCAGCAGTTCCGGGACGTCCAATCAGCCCCAGCATTTT. Protein: CASSSGTSNQPQHF.

The genes are TRBV12-3 or TRBV12-4 and TRBJ2-2; a weak D match, TRBD2 (6 bases). This CDR3 has 14 amino acids. Trimming stripped 5 bases from V and 6 bases from J, with 13 bases between. The CDR3 coding sequence is TGTGCCAGCAGTCCCGGGACTCGCCCCGGGGAGCTGTTTTTT. It codes for CASSPGTRPGELFF.

This clonotype has just a few counts. The gene calls are TRBV5-6 and TRBJ2-1; D unresolved. The CDR3 is 21 amino acids. Germline V gene sequence: CDR1 SGHDT, CDR2 YYEEEE. The V gene lost 0 bases and the J gene lost 3 bases, with 28 bases spanning the gap. The CDR3 DNA reads TGTGCCAGCAGCTTGGTTAGAGGTTCGGGCCAACCTGGCATTAACTACAATGAGCAGTTCTTC. Amino acid sequence: CASSLVRGSGQPGINYNEQFF.

The rearrangement uses TRBV4-1 and TRBJ2-7; 11 bases are shared with TRBD2. V lost 3 bases, J lost 7 bases, and 5 bases stayed unmatched. The germline V gene encodes CDR1 MGHRA and CDR2 YSYEKL. The CDR3 has 14 amino acids. CDR3: CASSQGLAAREQYF. The CDR3 nucleotides are TGCGCCAGCAGCCAGGGACTAGCGGCCCGGGAGCAGTACTTC.

As regards this clonotype: At one of its ends the junction is not consistent with the germline gene, which may arise from a read error. This chain uses TRBV12-3 or TRBV12-4 with TRBJ2-7; 12 bases fit TRBD1. This CDR3 has 14 amino acids. CDR3 residues: CASSTGTGGFEKYF. The DNA for the CDR3 is TGTGCCAGCAGCACCGGGACAGGGGGCTTCGAGAAGTACTTC.

This chain links TRBV7-9 with TRBJ2-7, with D hard to call. Germline-derived CDR1 and CDR2 are SEHNR and FQNEAQ (reference sequence). V was clipped by 2 bases and J by 0 bases, with 11 bases between them. The CDR3 is 15 residues long. CDR3 in amino acids: CASSLSFLSSYEQYF. In nucleotides, the CDR3 is TGTGCCAGCAGCTTAAGCTTCCTAAGCTCCTACGAGCAGTACTTC.

This clonotype was seen a few times. This chain uses TRBV5-1 with TRBJ2-2; D ambiguous. V shed 7 bases and J shed 5 bases, with 12 bases lying between them. This CDR3 has 13 amino acids. CDR1 is SGHRS and CDR2 is YFSETQ in the germline V gene. Written as DNA, the CDR3 is TGCGCCAGCGGACCGGACGGGACCGGGGAGCTGTTTTTT. Its translation: CASGPDGTGELFF.

This clonotype was seen more than once but under ten times. The V and J genes are TRBV11-1 and TRBJ2-3; D not resolved. The CDR3 totals 12 residues. V was cut by 3 bases and J by 2 bases, with 3 bases left in between. Germline V gene data show CDR1 as SGHAT and CDR2 as FQDESV (reference sequence). The CDR3 sequence: CASSFTTDTQYF. CDR3 in DNA: TGTGCCAGCAGCTTTACCACAGATACGCAGTATTTT. Filled out from reference TRBV11-1 and TRBJ2-3, the complete variable domain reads EAEVAQSPRYKITEKSQAVAFWCDPISGHATLYWYRQILGQGPELLVQFQDESVVDDSQLPKDRFSAERLKGVDSTLKIQPAELGDSAMYLCASSFTTDTQYFGPGTRLTVL.

There are a few counts of this clonotype. V and J are TRBV20-1 and TRBJ1-4; D is unclear. CDR3 length equals 13 residues. Deletions cut 3 bases from V and 7 bases from J, with 12 bases between. Germline-derived CDR1 and CDR2 are DFQATT and SNEGSKA (reference sequence). The CDR3 bases are TGCAGTGCTAGCCCGGACGCCACTGAAAAACTGTTTTTT. This translates into CSASPDATEKLFF.

This clonotype was found a few times. This chain connects TRBV6-1 to TRBJ1-4; no reliable D call. Germline CDR1 and CDR2: MNHNS and SASEGT. Trimming removed 8 bases from V and 4 bases from J, with 14 bases in between. This CDR3 has 14 amino acids. CDR3 DNA sequence: TGTGCCAGCTCCCTGGGATTTAGTAATGAAAAACTGTTTTTT. Its translation: CASSLGFSNEKLFF.

The chain carries TRBV6-5 and TRBJ2-2, with D perhaps TRBD1 or TRBD2 (6 bases each). The germline gives CDR1 MNHEY, CDR2 SVGAGI. Trimming stripped 2 bases from V and 8 bases from J, with 12 bases between. The CDR3 is 14 residues long. CDR3 region: CASSYNREAGELFF. CDR3 nucleotides: TGTGCCAGCAGTTACAACAGGGAGGCAGGGGAGCTGTTTTTT.

This clonotype was counted a few times. The chain recombines TRBV12-3 or TRBV12-4 with TRBJ1-5; 7 bases are shared with TRBD1. V shed 2 bases, J shed 1 base, and the junction held 5 bases outside the gene matches. There are 16 residues in the CDR3. The CDR3 is CASSLRTGGSNQPQHF. In nucleotides, the CDR3 is TGTGCCAGCAGTTTAAGGACAGGTGGGAGCAATCAGCCCCAGCATTTT.

The DNA of the CDR3 is TGCAGCGTTGAAGTCACTAGGGCCGAGAAGTTCTTC. Protein: CSVEVTRAEKFF. This chain links TRBV29-1 with TRBJ2-1; weak D call: TRBD2 (5 bases). V lost 1 base and J 14 bases, leaving 15 bases between the germline ends. The V gene's germline CDR1 is SQVTM and CDR2 ANQGSEA. The CDR3 loop spans 12 amino acids.

V is TRBV12-3 or TRBV12-4 and J is TRBJ2-2, with no clear D. The CDR3 runs to 14 residues. The V end was cut by 3 bases, the J end by 2 bases, with 7 bases between. Here the CDR3 reads CASSLQFNTGELFF. CDR3 nucleotide sequence: TGTGCCAGCAGTTTGCAGTTTAACACCGGGGAGCTGTTTTTT.

In its sample, this clonotype was seen a few times. This chain links TRBV5-1 with TRBJ1-1; no clear D gene. Per the germline V gene, CDR1 is SGHRS and CDR2 is YFSETQ. The CDR3 extends over 14 amino acids. V was trimmed by 1 base and J by 1 base, leaving 8 bases between them. The CDR3 sequence is CASSLFIANTEAFF. CDR3 DNA: TGCGCCAGCAGCTTGTTTATCGCGAACACTGAAGCTTTCTTT.

The rearrangement uses TRBV5-1 and TRBJ2-7, with unresolved D. The CDR3 spans 14 residues. The germline gives CDR1 SGHRS, CDR2 YFSETQ. V was shortened by 2 bases and J by 2 bases, with 11 bases between the two germline ends. The CDR3 loop is CASSLSDRAYEQYF. The CDR3 coding sequence is TGCGCCAGCAGCTTATCGGACCGCGCCTACGAGCAGTACTTC. Full variable domain (rest looked up from reference TRBV5-1 and TRBJ2-7): KAGVTQTPRYLIKTRGQQVTLSCSPISGHRSVSWYQQTPGQGLQFLFEYFSETQRNKGNFPGRFSGRQFSNSRSEMNVSTLELGDSALYLCASSLSDRAYEQYFGPGTRLTVT.